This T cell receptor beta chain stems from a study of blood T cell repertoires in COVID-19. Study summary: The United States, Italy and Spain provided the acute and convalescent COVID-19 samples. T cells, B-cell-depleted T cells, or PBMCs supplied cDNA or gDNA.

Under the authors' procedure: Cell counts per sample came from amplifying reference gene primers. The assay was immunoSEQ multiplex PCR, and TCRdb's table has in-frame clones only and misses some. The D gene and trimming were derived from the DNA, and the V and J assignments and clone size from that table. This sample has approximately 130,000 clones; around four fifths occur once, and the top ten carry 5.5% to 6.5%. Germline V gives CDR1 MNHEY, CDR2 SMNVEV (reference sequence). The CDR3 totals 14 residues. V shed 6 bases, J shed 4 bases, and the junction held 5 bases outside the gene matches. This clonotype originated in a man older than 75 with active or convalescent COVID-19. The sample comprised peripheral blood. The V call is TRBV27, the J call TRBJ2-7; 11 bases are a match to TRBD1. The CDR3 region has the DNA TGTGCCAGCAGGAGGGGACAGGGGGGTTACGAGCAGTACTTC. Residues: CASRRGQGGYEQYF.